One T cell receptor beta chain is described in this entry. Source study methods: Counts of nucleated cells, estimated from reference gene primer amplification, were obtained. The repertoire was sequenced with immunoSEQ multiplex PCR; TCRdb's copy has only in-frame clones and lacks some. That table is the source of V, J and clone size, and D and trimming were worked out from the DNA. The data hold 200,000 to 300,000 clones, with approximately 86% observed a single time. These data originate in a study of blood T cell repertoires in COVID-19. Study overall: T cells, B-cell-depleted T cells, or PBMCs supplied cDNA or gDNA.

V was pared by 2 bases and J by 0 bases, with 10 bases between. The CDR3 extends over 16 amino acids. CDR1 and CDR2 (germline): SGHTA, FQGNSA. The receptor was derived from a man between 25 and 39 years old with active or convalescent COVID-19. The V call is TRBV7-2, the J call TRBJ2-2; maybe TRBD2 (5 bases). Sequencing input: peripheral blood. CDR3 residues: CASSLHPGTNTGELFF. The CDR3 nucleotides read TGTGCCAGCAGCTTACATCCGGGAACGAACACCGGGGAGCTGTTTTTT.